This entry features one T cell receptor beta chain sequence. This receptor's antigen is unknown. Base qualities are missing; no much larger clone stands one base away. Focal radiation therapy combined with CTLA-4 blockade (ipilimumab) was tested in patients with chemo-refractory metastatic non-small-cell lung cancer. This sample is part of a study of radiotherapy plus CTLA-4 blockade in lung cancer listed by TCRdb under 2018. For context, the study as a whole: Among enrolled patients, under 20% had an objective response and about 30% reached disease control. Paper-wide results and their limitations: Increased serum interferon-beta after radiation, together with early dynamic changes in blood T cell clones, were reported to be the strongest predictors of response. After treatment with radiotherapy and ipilimumab, TCR clones that originated in tumors expanded in peripheral blood.

The CDR3 runs 13 residues from the cysteine to the phenylalanine. Solely the CDR3 DNA is kept, with 39 bases framed from the first base. For this chain, trimming is 1 base at the V end and 7 bases at the J end, and the number of junction bases without a gene match is 3. Reading the germline V gene gives CDR1 SGHVS and CDR2 FNYEAQ. The library was prepared using the immunoSEQ multiplex PCR assay. TCRdb took this table from immuneACCESS and kept in-frame rearrangements with V and J called. Such tables lack part of the clones; where checked against another copy, unresolved V genes explain under half of the gap, and the rest is unexplained. The sample table holds 85,000 to 90,000 clones, of which more than 70% were seen once. Roughly 13% of the sample comes from the top ten.

This sample comprised peripheral blood, obtained from a patient treated with radiotherapy plus ipilimumab. This sequence was found in a human donor with non-small cell lung cancer that progressed on radiotherapy plus ipilimumab. The chain is made from TRBV7-6 and TRBJ2-7, with 8 central nucleotides matching TRBD1. The CDR3 loop reads CASSLVRGREQYF. Here is the DNA: TGTGCCAGCAGCTTAGTCAGGGGGCGAGAGCAGTACTTC.